The 8 T cell receptor beta chains reported below all come from one sample, sequenced in a study of blood T cells in healthy people across ages (dated by TCRdb to between 2014 and 2017). Libraries were built with 5' RACE. The sequencer was an Illumina HiSeq 2500. The second PCR ran for about 6 to 12 cycles and used a J-beta primer mix along with a sample-barcoded 5' primer. The public reads were run again by TCRdb, first through fastp at Q25 and then through MiXCR, and only productive beta chains were kept. Rows matching on CDR3 protein sequence are summarized as one entry with the most common DNA and genes. In this sample the table shows more than 650,000 distinct CDR3 sequences, more than 25% of which occur a single time. Together, the top ten hold around 3% of the sample. This same sample was also taken into another study, of T cells of mothers and their children.

Sequencing was done on a sample of blood. The receptors were sampled from a boy aged 10-17 years in good health.

The CDR3 loop is CASRQGPKNIQYF. Written as DNA, the CDR3 is TGTGCCAGCAGACAGGGGCCCAAAAACATTCAGTACTTC. This chain uses TRBV12-3 or TRBV12-4 with TRBJ2-4; 7 bases are a match to TRBD1. After removal of 6 bases from V and 2 bases from J, the junction contained 1 base not matched to a gene. The CDR3 length is 13 residues.

This clonotype was recorded a few times. This chain joins TRBV3-1 and TRBJ2-3; no clear D gene. The CDR3 loop spans 14 amino acids. Trimming removed 1 base at V and 1 base at J, with 6 bases between. The germline CDR1 and CDR2 sequences are LGHDT and YNNKEL (reference sequence). For the CDR3, the DNA is TGTGCCAGCAGCCAAGTTTGGGGCACAGATACGCAGTATTTT. Translating it yields CASSQVWGTDTQYF.

This clonotype came up a few times. The chain combines TRBV5-1 with TRBJ1-5; 9 bases agree with TRBD1. Trimming cost V 0 bases and J 1 base; bases outside gene matches: 2. The germline V gene has CDR1 SGHRS and CDR2 YFSETQ. The CDR3 is 16 amino acids. CDR3 nucleotides: TGCGCCAGCAGCTTGGACGGGACAGGGAGCAATCAGCCCCAGCATTTT. Translation: CASSLDGTGSNQPQHF.

This clonotype was seen more than once but under ten times. The chain has TRBV7-6 and TRBJ2-3, with 9 positions matching TRBD2. The CDR3 runs to 16 residues. Germline V gives CDR1 SGHVS, CDR2 FNYEAQ. The trim removed 5 bases at V and 2 bases at J, leaving 8 bases unmatched. The CDR3 region is CASSPSSSGATDTQYF. In nucleotides, the CDR3 is TGTGCCAGCAGCCCCAGCTCTAGCGGGGCCACAGATACGCAGTATTTT.

This clonotype came up a few times. The rearrangement uses TRBV5-1 and TRBJ2-5; 10 bases agree with TRBD1. The J call may be in error: the DNA end matches TRBJ2-1 better. The length of the CDR3 is 14 residues. Germline V gene sequence: CDR1 SGHRS, CDR2 YFSETQ. CDR3: CASSQDRGRNEQFF. CDR3 bases: TGCGCCAGCAGTCAAGACAGGGGGCGAAATGAGCAGTTCTTC.

This clonotype was observed many times. This rearrangement joins TRBV29-1 to TRBJ1-4, with D possibly being TRBD1 (5 bases). V dropped 3 bases and J dropped 0 bases, with 8 bases sitting between them. Germline CDR1 is SQVTM and CDR2 is ANQGSEA. The CDR3 has 14 amino acids. The CDR3 DNA reads TGCAGCGTTGAGGGGCCCACAACTAATGAAAAACTGTTTTTT. It codes for CSVEGPTTNEKLFF.

A remark on this clonotype: This may come from a read error, since a much larger clone is one base off. The V and J genes are TRBV18 and TRBJ2-3; the match to TRBD1 covers 10 bases. CDR3 length: 17 amino acids. Per germline, CDR1 KGHSH and CDR2 LQKENI. The CDR3 region has the DNA TGTGTCAGCTCACCTGACTGGGACAGGGGAAGTACAGATACGCAGTATTTT. Protein product: CVSSPDWDRGSTDTQYF.

The rearrangement joins TRBV7-3 to TRBJ2-5; maybe TRBD2 (7 bases). The J call may be faulty, since TRBJ2-7 better matches the DNA end. CDR3 length: 13 amino acids. Germline values: CDR1 SGHTA, CDR2 FQGTGA. The CDR3 coding sequence is TGTGCCAGCGGACCAGGGGACTACTACGAGCAGTACTTC. Its protein product is CASGPGDYYEQYF.